This entry features one TCR beta chain sequence. The data originate from a study of breast tumors, draining lymph nodes, adjacent tissues. V shed 5 bases and J shed 5 bases, with 15 bases lying between them. The CDR3 is 14 residues long. Germline loops: CDR1 SGHTA, CDR2 FQGNSA. Using its own MiXCR run on the multiplex PCR reads, TCRdb lists one record per CDR3 protein. The data contain 150,000 to 200,000 distinct CDR3 sequences, roughly a third of them singletons. The lymph nodes were axillary draining lymph nodes from breast cancer patients. The V call is TRBV7-2, the J call TRBJ2-5; D ambiguous. Sequenced: axillary lymph node tissue. The receptor was derived from a female donor with breast cancer. Some clones in this sample may be carry-over from other donors' samples. The CDR3 region has the DNA TGTGCCAGCAGCCTCATCGCCAATGGGGAGACCCAGTACTTC. Residues: CASSLIANGETQYF.